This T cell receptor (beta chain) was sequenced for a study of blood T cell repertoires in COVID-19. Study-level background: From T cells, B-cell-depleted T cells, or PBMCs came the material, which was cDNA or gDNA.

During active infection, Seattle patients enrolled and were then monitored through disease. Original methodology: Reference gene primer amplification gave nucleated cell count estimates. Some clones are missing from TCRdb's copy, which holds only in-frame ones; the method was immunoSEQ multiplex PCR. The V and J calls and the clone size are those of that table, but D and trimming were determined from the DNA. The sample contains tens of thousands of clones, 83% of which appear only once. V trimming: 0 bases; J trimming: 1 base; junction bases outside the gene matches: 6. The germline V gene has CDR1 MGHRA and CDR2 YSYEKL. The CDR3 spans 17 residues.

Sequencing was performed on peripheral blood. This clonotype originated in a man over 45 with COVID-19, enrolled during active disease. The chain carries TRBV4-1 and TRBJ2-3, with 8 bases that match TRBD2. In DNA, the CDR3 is TGCGCCAGCAGCCAAGAGGGGGGACTAGGCGGCACAGATACGCAGTATTTT. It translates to CASSQEGGLGGTDTQYF.